Included here is one TCR beta chain sequence, with context. This specimen belongs to a study of blood T cell repertoires in COVID-19. Across the whole study: Sites in the United States, Italy and Spain provided acute and convalescent COVID-19 samples. From T cells, B-cell-depleted T cells, or PBMCs came the material, which was cDNA or gDNA.

Seattle's enrolled individuals joined amid active infection and were then monitored longitudinally. The method was immunoSEQ multiplex PCR; TCRdb's version includes in-frame clones alone and lacks a portion of them. The sample lists 500,000 to 600,000 clones; 85% to 90% were seen once. V lost 3 bases, J lost 4 bases, and 8 bases stayed unmatched. This CDR3 is 15 amino acids long. Looked up from germline, CDR1 is SNHLY and CDR2 is FYNNEI. The chain combines TRBV2 with TRBJ1-1, with TRBD1 matching over 7 bases. The sequenced material came from peripheral blood. The receptor was isolated from a woman in her forties or fifties with COVID-19, enrolled during active disease. CDR3 sequence reads: CASSDATGLSTEAFF. CDR3 DNA sequence: TGTGCCAGCAGTGATGCGACAGGGCTTAGCACTGAAGCTTTCTTT.